The 24 T cell receptor beta chains listed next were all sequenced from one sample in a study of technical replicates of blood from a handful of donors. TCRdb's table, derived via immunoSEQ multiplex PCR, lists solely in-frame clones and lacks some. The table has approximately 76,000 clones, roughly nine tenths seen once. Sequenced sample: T cells isolated from PBMCs. These receptors were obtained from a human donor in good health.

The chain links TRBV4-1 to TRBJ2-1; a possible D gene is TRBD2 (5 bases). Trimming stripped 4 bases from V and 6 bases from J, with 13 bases between. The CDR3 has 14 residues. CDR1 is MGHRA, CDR2 YSYEKL, per germline. This chain's CDR3 is CASSPLVRGNEQFF. The CDR3 DNA sequence: TGCGCCAGCAGCCCGTTGGTACGGGGCAATGAGCAGTTCTTC.

The V and J genes are TRBV19 and TRBJ2-1, with D perhaps TRBD2 (5 bases). The CDR3 loop spans 13 amino acids. Between the trimmed V and J ends, which lost 5 bases and 6 bases, there was a span of 11 bases. Germline V gives CDR1 LNHDA, CDR2 SQIVND (reference sequence). CDR3 sequence: CASSAGLSNEQFF. The CDR3 DNA follows: TGTGCCAGTAGTGCGGGCTTAAGCAATGAGCAGTTCTTC.

J is TRBJ2-1 and V is TRBV27, with TRBD1 matching over 10 bases. The germline V gene encodes CDR1 MNHEY and CDR2 SMNVEV (reference sequence). Trimming cost V 6 bases and J 3 bases; bases outside gene matches: 5. The CDR3 runs to 15 residues. CDR3 loop: CASSQGQGDYNEQFF. CDR3 coding DNA: TGTGCCAGCAGCCAAGGACAGGGGGACTACAATGAGCAGTTCTTC.

The gene calls are TRBV7-6 and TRBJ2-1, with unresolved D. Trimming took off 6 bases at V and 5 bases at J, with 14 bases between the two ends. CDR1 and CDR2 (germline): SGHVS, FNYEAQ. The CDR3 has 14 amino acids. CDR3 coding DNA: TGTGCCAGCAGGCCGGGTGCTTTGGACAATGAGCAGTTCTTC. It yields the protein CASRPGALDNEQFF.

The chain links TRBV6-5 to TRBJ2-5, with TRBD2 matching 14 bases. Per germline, CDR1 MNHEY and CDR2 SVGAGI. The CDR3 is made up of 15 amino acids. V lost 6 bases and J lost 4; bases outside the gene matches: 4. In DNA, the CDR3 is TGTGCCAGCAGCAGACTAGCGGGAGGGAGAGAGACCCAGTACTTC. It is translated as CASSRLAGGRETQYF.

This clone was observed a single time. The gene calls are TRBV6-5 and TRBJ2-7, with D possibly TRBD1 on 6 matching bases. The CDR3 consists of 14 residues. Trimming removed 2 bases from V and 4 bases from J, with 12 bases in between. CDR1 and CDR2 from the germline V gene are MNHEY and SVGAGI. As DNA, the CDR3 is TGTGCCAGCAGTTACGTTAACAGGGAATACGAGCAGTACTTC. This gives the protein CASSYVNREYEQYF.

The chain is built from TRBV12-5 and TRBJ2-1; possibly TRBD2 for D (6 bases). Germline CDR1 and CDR2: LGHNT and FRNRAP. This CDR3 region has 15 residues. The V and J ends lost 2 bases and 8 bases respectively, with 16 bases between them. The DNA of the CDR3 is TGTGCTAGTGGTTTGCGGGGATCCTGGGGGGATGAGCAGTTCTTC. Amino acids: CASGLRGSWGDEQFF.

The CDR3 DNA sequence: TGCGCCAGCAGCCACCCCGGTCGTAGGGGCCATGGCTACACCTTC. Protein sequence: CASSHPGRRGHGYTF. The rearrangement joins TRBV4-1 to TRBJ1-2, with D perhaps matching TRBD1 (5 bases). The CDR3 sequence is 15 residues long. The ends were cut back, 3 bases at V and 6 bases at J, with 17 bases in the middle. CDR1 and CDR2 (germline): MGHRA, YSYEKL.

The chain carries TRBV18 and TRBJ2-7, with D hard to call. The germline V gene has CDR1 KGHSH and CDR2 LQKENI. The V end lost 2 bases, the J end lost 2 bases, and 10 bases lay between the germline ends. The CDR3 has 14 residues. The CDR3 DNA follows: TGTGCCAGCTCACCAAGGCAGGCAACCTACGAGCAGTACTTC. Translating gives CASSPRQATYEQYF.

The chain carries TRBV5-4 and TRBJ2-5; 7 positions agree with TRBD1. Trimming removed 7 bases from V and 4 bases from J; junction bases left unmatched: 13. There are 15 residues in the CDR3. Germline lookup yields CDR1 SGHNT and CDR2 YYREEE (reference sequence). CDR3 DNA sequence: TGTGCCAGCGGACGATGGGACAGCTCGGGAGAGACCCAGTACTTC. Translating it yields CASGRWDSSGETQYF.

V is TRBV5-6 and J is TRBJ1-6; D is ambiguous. V was clipped by 2 bases and J by 10 bases, with 13 bases between them. CDR1 is SGHDT and CDR2 is YYEEEE in the germline V gene. The CDR3 contains 14 residues. CDR3 DNA sequence: TGTGCCAGCAGCTTATATGTCGGGTACTCACCCCTCCACTTT. This encodes CASSLYVGYSPLHF.

The chain links TRBV7-2 to TRBJ1-1; 11 bases match TRBD1. The junction had 8 bases not matched to a gene; V was cut back by 5 bases and J by 6 bases. CDR1 and CDR2 from the germline V gene are SGHTA and FQGNSA. The CDR3 is made up of 15 amino acids. CDR3 coding DNA: TGTGCCAGCAGCCCGGGGACAGGGGGGCGTCCTGAAGCTTTCTTT. Translated, it gives CASSPGTGGRPEAFF. Full variable domain (remainder filled in from reference TRBV7-2 and TRBJ1-1): GAGVSQSPSNKVTEKGKDVELRCDPISGHTALYWYRQSLGQGLEFLIYFQGNSAPDKSGLPSDRFSAERTGGSVSTLTIQRTQQEDSAVYLCASSPGTGGRPEAFFGQGTRLTVV.

The chain employs TRBV5-8 and TRBJ2-3; 7 bases are a match to TRBD1. The V segment lost 4 bases and the J segment 2 bases; nucleotides outside the gene matches: 7. The CDR3 consists of 15 residues. CDR1 is SGHTS, CDR2 YDEGEE, per germline. The CDR3 coding sequence is TGTGCCAGCAGCGTCCGCAGGGGGACCACAGATACGCAGTATTTT. Residues: CASSVRRGTTDTQYF.

The sample holds one count of this clone. The chain is built from TRBV5-1 and TRBJ2-5; possibly TRBD1 for D (5 bases). The CDR3 runs 14 residues. CDR1 and CDR2 (germline): SGHRS, YFSETQ. V lost 4 bases and J 4 bases, leaving 14 bases between the germline ends. CDR3 nucleotides: TGCGCCAGCAGCGCTAACGCAGGGATAGAGACCCAGTACTTC. This gives the protein CASSANAGIETQYF.

The chain couples TRBV19 to TRBJ1-1; 10 bases match TRBD1. The J segment lost 1 base and the V segment lost 4 bases, leaving 3 bases of the junction unmatched. CDR3 length: 15 residues. Germline V gene sequence: CDR1 LNHDA, CDR2 SQIVND (reference sequence). The CDR3 DNA reads as TGTGCCAGTAGTAGTCGGACAGGGGGGAACACTGAAGCTTTCTTT. Translated: CASSSRTGGNTEAFF.

This clone turned up a few times. The V and J genes are TRBV30 and TRBJ1-1; tentatively, D is TRBD1 (6 bases). V was trimmed by 2 bases and J by 5 bases, leaving 12 bases between them. The germline V gene encodes CDR1 GTSNPN and CDR2 SVGIG (reference sequence). CDR3 length: 13 residues. In DNA, the CDR3 is TGTGCCTGGAGTTACCACAGGGATACTGAAGCTTTCTTT. It is translated as CAWSYHRDTEAFF.

This chain connects TRBV2 to TRBJ2-1; D remains unclear. Germline CDR1 reads SNHLY; CDR2 reads FYNNEI. This CDR3 comprises 16 residues. V lost 3 bases to trimming and J lost 1 base, with 13 bases between them. CDR3 protein: CASSEEGAGSYNEQFF. CDR3 bases: TGTGCCAGCAGTGAGGAAGGCGCAGGATCCTACAATGAGCAGTTCTTC.

CDR3 DNA sequence: TGTGCCAGCTTAGGGACTAGCGGGACAGTAGATACGCAGTATTTT. It specifies CASLGTSGTVDTQYF. The chain links TRBV7-9 to TRBJ2-3; TRBD2 agrees at 13 bases. V dropped 8 bases and J dropped 5; count of bases not matched to a gene: 7. This CDR3 spans 15 amino acids. Looked up from germline, CDR1 is SEHNR and CDR2 is FQNEAQ (reference sequence).

The chain joins TRBV5-6 to TRBJ1-2, with 9 bases identical to TRBD1. The CDR3 is 14 residues long. CDR1 is SGHDT and CDR2 is YYEEEE in the germline V gene. Trimming removed 3 bases from V and 2 bases from J; junction bases left unmatched: 2. CDR3 DNA sequence: TGTGCCAGCAGCTATGGACAGGGGAACTATGGCTACACCTTC. It specifies CASSYGQGNYGYTF.

This clone showed up just once. J is TRBJ2-7 and V is TRBV29-1, with 8 bases aligning to TRBD1. CDR1 is SQVTM, CDR2 ANQGSEA, per germline. After removal of 1 base from V and 3 bases from J, the junction contained 8 bases not matched to a gene. CDR3 size: 15 residues. DNA for the CDR3: TGCAGCGTTGAAGGATCCAACAGGGGGATCTACGAGCAGTACTTC. It encodes CSVEGSNRGIYEQYF.

V and J are TRBV7-9 and TRBJ1-2; possible D gene TRBD1, 5 bases. Germline V lookup: CDR1 SEHNR, CDR2 FQNEAQ (reference sequence). V was shortened by 2 bases and J by 3 bases, with 22 bases between the two germline ends. The CDR3 has 18 residues. Here the CDR3 DNA reads TGTGCCAGCAGCTTAAGTGTACTGGGGCCCGCCGAGGACTATGGCTACACCTTC. Translated: CASSLSVLGPAEDYGYTF.

This chain joins TRBV19 and TRBJ2-3; D is possibly TRBD1 (5 bases). The ends were cut back, 3 bases at V and 0 bases at J, with 10 bases in the middle. This CDR3 is built from 15 residues. Germline V gene sequence: CDR1 LNHDA, CDR2 SQIVND (reference sequence). The CDR3 reads CASSIRETSTDTQYF. DNA of the CDR3: TGTGCCAGTAGTATCAGGGAAACTAGCACAGATACGCAGTATTTT.

The chain recombines TRBV5-1 with TRBJ2-3, with 8 bases that match TRBD1. In germline, CDR1 is SGHRS, CDR2 YFSETQ. Trimming removed 1 base from V and 0 bases from J; junction bases left unmatched: 4. The CDR3 runs to 16 residues. The CDR3 bases are TGCGCCAGCAGCTTGCGGACAGGGCCAAGCACAGATACGCAGTATTTT. Amino acids: CASSLRTGPSTDTQYF.

This rearrangement joins TRBV2 to TRBJ2-3; D gene unclear. There are 14 residues in the CDR3. The V end lost 1 base, the J end lost 0 bases, and 5 bases lay between the germline ends. From germline, CDR1 is SNHLY and CDR2 FYNNEI. CDR3 in DNA: TGTGCCAGCAGTGAAGGTACTAGCACAGATACGCAGTATTTT. This codes for CASSEGTSTDTQYF.